One sample yielded the 3 T cell receptor beta chains listed below, sequenced in a study of blood T cell repertoires in COVID-19. Assay used: immunoSEQ multiplex PCR; TCRdb lists only in-frame clones, some missing. This table holds about 82,000 clones, roughly 78% found once. The sample consisted of peripheral blood. All receptors derive from a man aged 45-65 years with active or convalescent COVID-19.

The V call is TRBV3-1 (or the pseudogene TRBV3-2), the J call TRBJ2-3; 7 bases are a match to TRBD2. The CDR3 consists of 13 residues. CDR1 LGHDT and CDR2 YNNKEL come from the germline V gene (reference sequence). J was trimmed by 5 bases and V by 7 bases; bases with no gene match: 6. The CDR3: CASTYGGIDTQYF. CDR3 bases: TGTGCCAGCACGTACGGGGGGATAGATACGCAGTATTTT.

About this clone: Other DNA sequences from this sample encode an identical CDR3 as well. The chain recombines TRBV6-1 with TRBJ2-7; 10 bases align to TRBD1. The CDR3 totals 15 residues. V was pared by 0 bases and J by 2 bases, with 1 base of the junction left unmatched. Germline loops: CDR1 MNHNS, CDR2 SASEGT. The CDR3 spells CASSEAGTGAYEQYF. DNA of the CDR3: TGTGCCAGCAGTGAAGCAGGGACAGGGGCCTACGAGCAGTACTTC.

Worth noting for this clone: The same CDR3 arises from other DNA sequences in this sample as well. The J gene is TRBJ2-1, the V gene TRBV5-1, with TRBD1 identical over 9 bases. Germline CDR1 and CDR2: SGHRS and YFSETQ. CDR3 length: 14 amino acids. V trimming: 3 bases; J trimming: 7 bases; junction bases outside the gene matches: 5. CDR3: CASSSGQGSNEQFF. The CDR3 DNA follows: TGCGCCAGCAGCTCGGGACAGGGCTCGAATGAGCAGTTCTTC. Full variable domain (remainder filled in from reference TRBV5-1 and TRBJ2-1): KAGVTQTPRYLIKTRGQQVTLSCSPISGHRSVSWYQQTPGQGLQFLFEYFSETQRNKGNFPGRFSGRQFSNSRSEMNVSTLELGDSALYLCASSSGQGSNEQFFGPGTRLTVL.